This record concerns one T cell receptor (beta chain) sequence. Its specificity is not known. Method: immunoSEQ multiplex PCR; TCRdb's copy keeps in-frame clones and lacks some. The table records roughly 93,000 clones, 89% of them present only once. The sample belongs to a study of T cell responses to AZD1222 COVID-19 vaccine. Findings of the study overall: Nearly half of the spike-specific TCRs reportedly recognize variant regions that carry no mutations. The span of vaccine-associated CD4 TCRs extended across spike, with dominance at 160-218 and 743-854. It should be noted that donors were predominantly white British and more often female, and clonal diversity was possibly underestimated.

Unmatched junction bases numbered 10, after V lost 6 bases and J lost 4 bases. The CDR3 is 15 residues long. Germline CDR1 reads MNHEY; CDR2 reads SVGAGI. Specimen: peripheral blood, collected on day 0 of MenACWY control vaccination. The chain links TRBV6-5 to TRBJ2-3; 7 bases fit TRBD1. This sequence was found in an adult in good health. In DNA, the CDR3 is TGTGCCAGCAGACGCGACAGGGAAGGCCCAGATACGCAGTATTTT. Its translation is CASRRDREGPDTQYF.